Listed here are 29 T cell receptor beta chains from one sample, sequenced in a study of T cell repertoires in cytomegalovirus infection. TCRdb redid the calling of the reads with MiXCR, one entry per CDR3 protein. The sample lists about 490,000 distinct CDR3 sequences, about 25% occurring once. The sequencing sample was made of PBMCs. Every receptor here comes from a human donor in good health (CMV status not recorded). Some clones in this sample may be carry-over from other donors' samples.

This clonotype was picked up a small number of times. The chain has TRBV29-1 and TRBJ2-7; D unresolved. The CDR3 is 12 residues long. V was cut by 7 bases and J by 5 bases, with 15 bases left in between. Looked up from germline, CDR1 is SQVTM and CDR2 is ANQGSEA. The CDR3 coding sequence is TGCAGCGCCCGCCAAGGTTCGGACGAGCAGTACTTC. This gives the protein CSARQGSDEQYF.

The table lists this clonotype with a few counts. This CDR3 is CASSQELAGGPLDTQYF. The CDR3 DNA is TGTGCCAGCAGCCAAGAACTAGCGGGAGGGCCTTTGGATACGCAGTATTTT. This chain joins TRBV14 and TRBJ2-3; TRBD2 matches 13 bases. CDR1 and CDR2 from the germline V gene are SGHDN and FVKESK. With V trimmed by 0 bases and J by 6 bases, 6 bases remained unmatched. This CDR3 comprises 17 residues.

The V and J genes are TRBV7-9 and TRBJ2-1; TRBD2 matches 12 bases. Germline CDR1 reads SEHNR; CDR2 reads FQNEAQ (reference sequence). With 5 bases clipped from V and 2 bases from J, the junction kept 10 bases outside the gene matches. This CDR3 region has 18 residues. CDR3 sequence: CASSKTSGRTVAYNEQFF. CDR3 coding DNA: TGTGCCAGCAGCAAGACTAGCGGGAGAACAGTCGCCTACAATGAGCAGTTCTTC.

This sequence joins TRBV20-1 and TRBJ2-3; TRBD2 aligns across 13 bases. The trim removed 7 bases at V and 2 bases at J, leaving 6 bases unmatched. CDR1 and CDR2 from the germline V gene are DFQATT and SNEGSKA (reference sequence). The CDR3 sequence is 15 residues long. DNA of the CDR3: TGCAGTGTACCGACTAGCGGGAGGTACACAGATACGCAGTATTTT. Its translation is CSVPTSGRYTDTQYF.

The table lists this clonotype with a few counts. An end of the junction differs from the germline gene, which may be a read error. The V and J genes are TRBV6-5 and TRBJ2-2; 8 bases align to TRBD1. Germline CDR1 and CDR2: MNHEY and SVGAGI. The CDR3 length is 15 residues. The chain's CDR3 is CASSVQGANAGELFF. The CDR3 DNA sequence: TGTGCCAGCAGTGTTCAGGGGGCGAACGCCGGGGAGCTGTTTTTT.

This clonotype was counted at least ten times. The chain is built from TRBV28 and TRBJ2-3; 10 bases are shared with TRBD2. Germline CDR1 reads MDHEN; CDR2 reads SYDVKM. The CDR3 totals 13 residues. Trimming took 6 bases from V and 10 from J; bases not matched to a gene: 7. CDR3 coding DNA: TGTGCCAGCAGACTAAGACTAGCGGGCCCGCAGTATTTT. Its protein product is CASRLRLAGPQYF.

V usage is TRBV6-6 and J usage is TRBJ2-1; the match to TRBD2 covers 10 bases. CDR3 length: 16 amino acids. V lost 5 bases, J lost 10 bases, and 14 bases stayed unmatched. Germline V gene data show CDR1 as MNHNY and CDR2 as SVGAGI (reference sequence). The chain's CDR3 is CASSPTRLAGQVEQFF. CDR3 bases: TGTGCCAGCAGTCCTACAAGACTAGCGGGTCAGGTGGAGCAGTTCTTC.

The CDR3 coding sequence is TGTGCCATCAGTGAGTTACCGGAGTCACCCCTCCACTTT. Translation: CAISELPESPLHF. V is TRBV10-3 and J is TRBJ1-6; no definite D call. V lost 1 base to trimming and J lost 10 bases, with 8 bases between them. This CDR3 is 13 amino acids long. Germline CDR1 ENHRY, CDR2 SYGVKD.

The chain has TRBV20-1 and TRBJ1-1, with D unclear. The CDR3 is 12 residues long. Trimming cost V 6 bases and J 6 bases, with 14 bases left between them. Germline V CDR1 and CDR2: DFQATT, SNEGSKA (reference sequence). For the CDR3, the DNA is TGCAGTGCGGGTTCAGGTTATGCTGAAGCTTTCTTT. The encoded protein is CSAGSGYAEAFF.

This clonotype was recorded many times. The chain joins TRBV7-2 to TRBJ1-1; possibly TRBD1 for D (5 bases). The CDR3 is made up of 15 amino acids. Trimming stripped 2 bases from V and 0 bases from J, with 10 bases between. Germline CDR1 is SGHTA and CDR2 is FQGNSA. This CDR3 is CASSLQGTMNTEAFF. In DNA form, the CDR3 reads TGTGCCAGCAGCTTACAGGGCACCATGAACACTGAAGCTTTCTTT.

This clonotype occurred many times. J is TRBJ1-6 and V is TRBV11-2, with a weak D call TRBD1 (6 bases). V lost 5 bases, J lost 9 bases, and 20 bases lay in between. Germline CDR1 reads SGHAT; CDR2 reads FQNNGV. This CDR3 spans 16 amino acids. The CDR3 nucleotides are TGTGCCAGCAGCGACCCGGTGGGGGGCGGGAGTTCACCCCTCCACTTT. This gives the protein CASSDPVGGGSSPLHF.

The chain uses TRBV4-3 and TRBJ1-2; weak D call: TRBD1 (6 bases). CDR3 length equals 15 residues. Trimming stripped 0 bases from V and 4 bases from J, with 12 bases between. Germline CDR1 LGHNA, CDR2 YSLEER. The CDR3 DNA reads as TGCGCCAGCAGCCAAGAACCGGGGGCCGGCTATGGCTACACCTTC. It codes for CASSQEPGAGYGYTF.

This chain links TRBV7-9 with TRBJ2-2; 7 nucleotides align to TRBD1. The CDR3 runs to 15 residues. Germline CDR1 reads SEHNR; CDR2 reads FQNEAQ (reference sequence). V was clipped by 5 bases and J by 7 bases; unmatched bases: 10. The CDR3 DNA sequence: TGTGCCAGCAGCCCCCCGACAGGGAGTTACGGGGAGCTGTTTTTT. Protein sequence: CASSPPTGSYGELFF.

This clonotype has a handful of counts. V and J are TRBV7-9 and TRBJ1-1; D not certain. V lost 5 bases to trimming and J lost 4 bases, with 8 bases between them. The CDR3 totals 12 residues. Looked up from germline, CDR1 is SEHNR and CDR2 is FQNEAQ (reference sequence). The CDR3 is CASSRASTEAFF. The DNA for the CDR3 is TGTGCCAGCAGCCGGGCCTCCACTGAAGCTTTCTTT.

The table lists this clonotype with a few counts. V gene TRBV11-3 combines with J gene TRBJ1-1, with 9 positions matching TRBD1. CDR3 length: 21 residues. Germline-derived CDR1 and CDR2 are SGHNT and YENEEA. With 2 bases clipped from V and 0 bases from J, the junction kept 19 bases outside the gene matches. CDR3 bases: TGTGCCAGCAGCTTATCTTTTCGGCCGGGACAGGGCATTAGTATGAACACTGAAGCTTTCTTT. Its translation: CASSLSFRPGQGISMNTEAFF.

This clonotype occurred many times. The chain is built from TRBV7-8 and TRBJ1-5, with TRBD1 matching 9 bases. The CDR3 contains 14 residues. Germline lookup yields CDR1 SGHVS and CDR2 FQNEAQ. Trimming removed 6 bases from V and 6 bases from J; junction bases left unmatched: 6. CDR3 bases: TGTGCCAGCAGTACAGGGGGCGCGGGTCAGCCCCAGCATTTT. Its translation: CASSTGGAGQPQHF.

In its sample, this clonotype was seen a few times. The chain carries TRBV6-1 and TRBJ2-7, with TRBD2 matching over 9 bases. The CDR3 has 14 residues. Germline CDR1 is MNHNS and CDR2 is SASEGT. V lost 4 bases to trimming and J lost 2 bases; unmatched junction nucleotides: 3. The CDR3 DNA follows: TGTGCCAGCAGTGTAATAGCGGGGGCCTACGAGCAGTACGTC. It codes for CASSVIAGAYEQYV.

V usage is TRBV12-3 or TRBV12-4 and J usage is TRBJ2-5, with 10 bases that match TRBD1. The V and J ends lost 10 bases and 4 bases, in that order; junction bases with no gene match: 9. The CDR3 runs to 14 residues. CDR3 coding DNA: TGTGCCACCGGACAGGGGGAAAGTCGAGAGACCCAGTACTTC. Residues: CATGQGESRETQYF.

This clonotype showed up just a few times. The CDR3 sequence is CASSQSQGYNSPLHF. CDR3 DNA sequence: TGCGCCAGCAGCCAAAGTCAGGGCTATAATTCACCCCTCCACTTT. The chain joins TRBV4-1 to TRBJ1-6; possibly TRBD1 for D (5 bases). V dropped 2 bases and J dropped 3 bases, with 8 bases sitting between them. CDR1 and CDR2 from the germline V gene are MGHRA and YSYEKL. This CDR3 comprises 15 residues.

Only one count was recorded for this clonotype. The chain recombines TRBV24-1 with TRBJ1-5; 9 bases are a match to TRBD1. Germline V gives CDR1 KGHDR, CDR2 SFDVKD. There are 14 residues in the CDR3. V shed 9 bases, J shed 5 bases, and the junction held 7 bases outside the gene matches. The CDR3: CATGETGGDQPQHF. The DNA of the CDR3 is TGTGCCACCGGGGAGACAGGGGGTGATCAGCCCCAGCATTTT.

V gene TRBV6-2 or TRBV6-3 combines with J gene TRBJ1-5; 9 bases align to TRBD1. In germline, CDR1 is MNHEY, CDR2 SVGEGT. CDR3 length equals 12 residues. Losses at the gene ends were 11 bases for V and 7 bases for J; bases not matched to a gene: 6. CDR3 nucleotide sequence: TGTGCCGGCGGACAGGGGCAACAGCCCCAGCATTTT. Protein product: CAGGQGQQPQHF.

This clonotype turned up a few times. The chain recombines TRBV12-3 or TRBV12-4 with TRBJ1-5, with D possibly being TRBD1 (5 bases). The CDR3 spans 15 residues. V lost 1 base, J lost 5 bases, and 12 bases lay in between. CDR3 sequence: CASSLGYGGHQPQHF. CDR3 bases: TGTGCCAGCAGTTTAGGGTATGGGGGTCATCAGCCCCAGCATTTT.

In this sample, this clonotype turned up a few times. This chain links TRBV7-2 with TRBJ2-1; D is possibly TRBD1 (5 bases). From germline, CDR1 is SGHTA and CDR2 FQGNSA. The V end was cut by 2 bases, the J end by 3 bases, with 17 bases between. The CDR3 length is 17 residues. CDR3 protein: CASSLWVSAGNYNEQFF. Here the CDR3 DNA reads TGTGCCAGCAGCTTATGGGTTTCGGCAGGGAACTACAATGAGCAGTTCTTC.

This sequence joins TRBV7-6 and TRBJ2-7; D possibly uses TRBD1 or TRBD2 (5 bases each). With 5 bases removed from V and 3 bases from J, the gap between germline ends came to 20 bases. This CDR3 comprises 16 residues. Germline V gene lookup returns CDR1 SGHVS and CDR2 FNYEAQ. CDR3 residues: CASSPSRGEGSYEQYF. The CDR3 DNA follows: TGTGCCAGCAGCCCAAGTCGCGGAGAGGGGAGCTACGAGCAGTACTTC.

The gene calls are TRBV14 and TRBJ2-1, with no clear D. The CDR3 totals 18 residues. V was cut by 0 bases and J by 0 bases, with 15 bases left in between. Per germline, CDR1 SGHDN and CDR2 FVKESK. The CDR3 DNA is TGTGCCAGCAGCCAAGACGCGTTCTTGTCCAGCTCCTACAATGAGCAGTTCTTC. This translates into CASSQDAFLSSSYNEQFF.

The rearrangement joins TRBV20-1 to TRBJ2-5; a weak D match, TRBD2 (5 bases). The CDR3 contains 14 residues. The V and J ends lost 1 base and 7 bases respectively, with 16 bases between them. Germline CDR1 and CDR2: DFQATT and SNEGSKA (reference sequence). As DNA, the CDR3 is TGCAGTGCTAGAGTCGGGATTACAAGAGGGACCCAGTACTTC. Protein sequence: CSARVGITRGTQYF.

This clonotype was seen ten or more times. This chain links TRBV7-6 with TRBJ2-7; TRBD2 agrees at 8 bases. The CDR3 is 14 residues long. The germline V gene has CDR1 SGHVS and CDR2 FNYEAQ. With 11 bases clipped from V and 0 bases from J, the junction kept 9 bases outside the gene matches. CDR3 nucleotide sequence: TGTGCCCGGATTAGCGGGGCAGCCTCCTACGAGCAGTACTTC. Its protein product is CARISGAASYEQYF.

This clonotype turned up a few times. The chain has TRBV28 and TRBJ1-4, with 7 positions matching TRBD1. This CDR3 has 13 residues. V lost 10 bases and J lost 3; bases outside the gene matches: 5. In germline, CDR1 is MDHEN, CDR2 SYDVKM. CDR3 in DNA: TGTGCCATCCCGGACAGGTCTAATGAAAAACTGTTTTTT. This encodes CAIPDRSNEKLFF.

This clonotype was seen many times. The rearrangement links TRBV6-2 or TRBV6-3 to TRBJ2-6, with a weak D call TRBD1 (6 bases). Trimming took off 6 bases at V and 4 bases at J, with 13 bases between the two ends. The CDR3 is 15 residues long. The germline V gene has CDR1 MNHEY and CDR2 SVGEGT. The CDR3 region is CASSSTGSGANVLTF. In DNA form, the CDR3 reads TGTGCCAGCAGCAGCACAGGGTCAGGGGCCAACGTCCTGACTTTC.